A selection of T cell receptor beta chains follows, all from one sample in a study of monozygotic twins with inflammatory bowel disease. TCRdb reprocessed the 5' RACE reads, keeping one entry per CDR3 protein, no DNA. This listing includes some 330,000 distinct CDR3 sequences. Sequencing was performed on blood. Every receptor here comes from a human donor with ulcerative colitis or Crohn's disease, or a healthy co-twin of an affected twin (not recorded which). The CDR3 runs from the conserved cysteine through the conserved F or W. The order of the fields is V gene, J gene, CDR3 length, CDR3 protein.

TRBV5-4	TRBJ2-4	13	CASRDSSGDIQYF
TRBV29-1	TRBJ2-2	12	CSGKGPAGELFF
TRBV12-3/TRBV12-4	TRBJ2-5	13	CASSSDSGETQYF
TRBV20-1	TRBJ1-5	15	CSAGSGTGNNQPQHF
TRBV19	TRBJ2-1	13	CASSDAGDREQFF
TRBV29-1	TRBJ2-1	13	CSAQVTGGNEQFF
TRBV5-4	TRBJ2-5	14	CASEKGGDQETQYF
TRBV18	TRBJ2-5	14	CASSPPTGLWAQYF
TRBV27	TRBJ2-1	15	CASRESPRSYNEQFF
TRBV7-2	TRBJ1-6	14	CASSNTLTASPLHF
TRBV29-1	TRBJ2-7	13	CSVLDWDPRAQYF
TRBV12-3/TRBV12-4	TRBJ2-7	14	CASTLGQGDYEQYF
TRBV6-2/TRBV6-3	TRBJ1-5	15	CASSYRGLINQPQHF
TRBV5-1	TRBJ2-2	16	CASSFTSGSPSGELFF
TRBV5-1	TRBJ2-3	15	CASIVGNPSTDTQYF
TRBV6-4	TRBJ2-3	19	CASSDPERPSAGDTDTQYF
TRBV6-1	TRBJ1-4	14	CASSDIIGREKLFF
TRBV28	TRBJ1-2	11	CASSLGRGYTF
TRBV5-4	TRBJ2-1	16	CASSLGGTSGKNEQFF
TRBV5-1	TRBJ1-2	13	CASSDGQGYGYTF
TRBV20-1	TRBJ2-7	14	CSAIIAGALYEQYF
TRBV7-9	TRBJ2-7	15	CASTQSQVALYEQYF
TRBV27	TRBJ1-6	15	CASSSRSGENSPLHF
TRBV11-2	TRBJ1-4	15	CASSLDLMSAEKLFF
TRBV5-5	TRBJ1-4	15	CASSLQGVSNEKLFF
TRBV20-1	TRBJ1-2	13	CSATDTSNYGYTF
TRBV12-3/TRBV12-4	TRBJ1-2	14	CASSLGRSGVGYTF
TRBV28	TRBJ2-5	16	CASSRPRSSSVYAQYF
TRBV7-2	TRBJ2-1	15	CASSRPGTGKNEQFF
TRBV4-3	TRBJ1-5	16	CASSQEAVGGNQPQHF
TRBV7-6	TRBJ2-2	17	CASSAPTRGANTGELFF
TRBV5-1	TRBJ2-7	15	CASSLYPGELYEQYF
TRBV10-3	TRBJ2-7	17	CAISELTTSGGTYEQYF
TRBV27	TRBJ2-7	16	CASSAKLAGESYEQYF
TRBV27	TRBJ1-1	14	CASTSYRTNTEAFF
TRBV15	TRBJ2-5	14	CATSRSLDKETQYF
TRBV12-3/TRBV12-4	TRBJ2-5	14	CASSFNRQQETQYF
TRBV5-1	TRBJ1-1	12	CASSLTGNGAFF
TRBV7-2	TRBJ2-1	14	CASSLASLSNEQFF
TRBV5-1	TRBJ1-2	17	CASSSRQGGSLSYGYTF
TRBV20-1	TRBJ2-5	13	CSARNRGRETQYF
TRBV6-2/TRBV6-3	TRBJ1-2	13	CASSVDRFYGYTF
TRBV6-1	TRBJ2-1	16	CASSEPGTPRYNEQFF
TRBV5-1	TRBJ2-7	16	CASSLAARDNGDEQYF
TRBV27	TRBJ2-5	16	CASSWGDGGRGETQYF
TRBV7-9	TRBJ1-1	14	CASITGDGNTEAFF
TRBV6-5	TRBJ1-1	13	CASSYAPGLGAFF
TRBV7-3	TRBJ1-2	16	CASSLESGTGVYGYTF
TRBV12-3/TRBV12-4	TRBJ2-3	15	CASSSRTGGTDTQYF
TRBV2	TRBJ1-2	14	CASSEVGPNYGYTF
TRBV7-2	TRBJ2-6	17	CASSILAGGLGANVLTF
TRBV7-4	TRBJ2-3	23	CASSRQAGGGTLGAKTSTDTQYF
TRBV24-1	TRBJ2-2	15	CATSDFLLSSGELFF
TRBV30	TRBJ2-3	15	CARRGRGIVTDTQYF
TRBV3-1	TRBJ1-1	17	CASSHGQGAPRNTEAFF
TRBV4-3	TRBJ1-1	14	CASSQRTGDAEAFF